One sample yielded the 22 T cell receptor beta chains listed below, sequenced in a study of control samples from healthy donors and cancer patients. Clones were read by immunoSEQ multiplex PCR, and TCRdb kept only the in-frame ones, dropping some. The data contain about 51,000 clones, roughly 80% of them singletons. Specimen: blood. Receptors originate from a man between 65 and 85 years old in good health.

The V call is TRBV7-9, the J call TRBJ1-2; TRBD1 aligns across 10 bases. Trimming at V came to 3 bases and at J to 8 bases, leaving 3 bases not matched to a gene. The CDR3 sequence is 13 residues long. Germline lookup yields CDR1 SEHNR and CDR2 FQNEAQ (reference sequence). The DNA of the CDR3 is TGTGCCAGCAGCTTGGGGACAGGGGACGGCTACACCTTC. Residues: CASSLGTGDGYTF.

This chain joins TRBV19 and TRBJ2-7, with D possibly matching TRBD2 (5 bases). The V end was cut by 7 bases, the J end by 3 bases, with 13 bases between. The CDR3 is 13 amino acids. CDR1 is LNHDA and CDR2 is SQIVND in the germline V gene (reference sequence). The CDR3 DNA reads as TGTGCCAGTACCGCCGAGGGCCTCTACGAGCAGTACTTC. This encodes CASTAEGLYEQYF.

The rearrangement joins TRBV4-1 to TRBJ2-5; 9 bases align to TRBD2. CDR3 length: 16 residues. Per germline, CDR1 MGHRA and CDR2 YSYEKL. Unmatched junction bases numbered 4, after V lost 1 base and J lost 1 base. The DNA of the CDR3 is TGCGCCAGCAGCCAAGGGCTAGCGGGGCTCCAAGAGACCCAGTACTTC. It is translated as CASSQGLAGLQETQYF.

The rearrangement uses TRBV5-6 and TRBJ2-7, with D possibly being TRBD1 or TRBD2 (6 bases each). Trimming removed 4 bases from V and 0 bases from J, with 14 bases in between. CDR3 length: 15 residues. Germline V gives CDR1 SGHDT, CDR2 YYEEEE. The CDR3 nucleotides are TGTGCCAGCAGCCGGGGGCTAGCTAGCTCCTACGAGCAGTACTTC. Translation gives CASSRGLASSYEQYF.

The chain has TRBV11-2 and TRBJ1-3; 7 positions match TRBD1. V shed 5 bases, J shed 0 bases, and the junction held 10 bases outside the gene matches. This CDR3 comprises 17 residues. Germline loops: CDR1 SGHAT, CDR2 FQNNGV. The CDR3 DNA reads TGTGCCAGCAGCAAGAGGGACAGTTACTACTCTGGAAACACCATATATTTT. It encodes CASSKRDSYYSGNTIYF.

This clone was observed a few times. This chain connects TRBV10-3 to TRBJ2-1; 14 nucleotides agree with TRBD2. The CDR3 has 14 residues. Germline CDR1 ENHRY, CDR2 SYGVKD. The ends lost 9 bases at V and 10 bases at J; junction bases unmatched: 8. The CDR3 region has the DNA TGTGCCATTCAGGGGACTAGCGGGAGTGTGGAGCAGTTCTTC. This gives the protein CAIQGTSGSVEQFF.

The V and J genes are TRBV15 and TRBJ2-3; 8 nucleotides align to TRBD1. The CDR3 is 16 amino acids. Trimming removed 2 bases from V and 4 bases from J; junction bases left unmatched: 8. Germline CDR1 is LNHNV and CDR2 is YYDKDF (reference sequence). CDR3: CATSRYRRGRADTQYF. Written as DNA, the CDR3 is TGTGCCACCAGCAGATACCGCAGGGGGCGCGCAGATACGCAGTATTTT. The whole variable domain, remainder taken from reference TRBV15 and TRBJ2-3, is DAMVIQNPRYQVTQFGKPVTLSCSQTLNHNVMYWYQQKSSQAPKLLFHYYDKDFNNEADTPDNFQSRRPNTSFCFLDIRSPGLGDTAMYLCATSRYRRGRADTQYFGPGTRLTVL.

This chain joins TRBV30 and TRBJ2-1; D is ambiguous. The ends were cut back, 3 bases at V and 2 bases at J, with 5 bases in the middle. CDR1 GTSNPN and CDR2 SVGIG come from the germline V gene (reference sequence). CDR3 length: 12 residues. The CDR3, as DNA: TGTGCCTGGAGGCAGCCCTACAATGAGCAGTTCTTC. Translating it yields CAWRQPYNEQFF.

CDR3 coding DNA: TGTGCCAGCAGTGAAGCGGACCTAGGAAACTATGGCTACACCTTC. This gives the protein CASSEADLGNYGYTF. The V and J genes are TRBV2 and TRBJ1-2; D is undetermined. The CDR3 has 15 amino acids. V was pared by 0 bases and J by 2 bases, with 10 bases between. Germline V gene sequence: CDR1 SNHLY, CDR2 FYNNEI.

This clone was seen more than once but under ten times. CDR3 sequence reads: CASLGGAADTQYF. For the CDR3, the DNA is TGTGCCAGCCTGGGGGGCGCGGCAGATACGCAGTATTTT. The chain joins TRBV5-4 to TRBJ2-3; D is tentatively TRBD1 or TRBD2 (6 bases each). V was pared by 7 bases and J by 4 bases, with 13 bases between. Germline V gives CDR1 SGHNT, CDR2 YYREEE (reference sequence). The CDR3 loop spans 13 amino acids.

This clone was seen only a few times. The rearrangement uses TRBV7-9 and TRBJ1-5; D gene unclear. V lost 0 bases to trimming and J lost 1 base, with 1 base between them. The CDR3 length is 13 residues. Per germline, CDR1 SEHNR and CDR2 FQNEAQ (reference sequence). This CDR3 is CASSLASNQPQHF. The CDR3 DNA reads TGTGCCAGCAGCTTAGCCAGCAATCAGCCCCAGCATTTT.

The chain joins TRBV18 to TRBJ2-1, with 11 bases fitting TRBD2. The CDR3 has 15 amino acids. Unmatched junction bases numbered 2, after V lost 3 bases and J lost 4 bases. Per the germline V gene, CDR1 is KGHSH and CDR2 is LQKENI. The CDR3 reads CASSPGTSGYNEQFF. CDR3 coding DNA: TGTGCCAGCTCACCCGGGACTAGCGGATACAATGAGCAGTTCTTC.

This chain joins TRBV6-5 and TRBJ1-6; 7 positions match TRBD1. CDR3 length: 14 residues. Losses at the gene ends were 7 bases for V and 2 bases for J; bases not matched to a gene: 2. Germline CDR1 is MNHEY and CDR2 is SVGAGI. CDR3 loop: CASTGGTYNSPLHF. The CDR3 bases are TGTGCCAGCACAGGGGGGACCTATAATTCACCCCTCCACTTT.

V usage is TRBV3-1 (or the pseudogene TRBV3-2) and J usage is TRBJ1-2; weak D call: TRBD1 (5 bases). The V gene lost 1 base and the J gene lost 1 base, with 16 bases spanning the gap. The CDR3 covers 17 residues. Germline V gives CDR1 LGHDT, CDR2 YNNKEL (reference sequence). CDR3 region: CASSQGTGPSINYGYTF. CDR3 nucleotides: TGTGCCAGCAGCCAAGGAACAGGACCTTCGATTAACTATGGCTACACCTTC.

The chain recombines TRBV2 with TRBJ2-1, with 8 nucleotides matching TRBD2. Trimming cost V 7 bases and J 10 bases; bases outside gene matches: 18. In germline, CDR1 is SNHLY, CDR2 FYNNEI. This CDR3 is 16 amino acids long. DNA for the CDR3: TGTGCCAGCAAGAGAGGTTCGGGGGGGATCAACGGGGAGCAGTTCTTC. Protein product: CASKRGSGGINGEQFF.

The chain uses TRBV6-1 and TRBJ2-7, with D unclear. Trimming shortened V by 1 base and J by 9 bases, and 22 bases separated the two germline ends. CDR3 length: 16 amino acids. The germline gives CDR1 MNHNS, CDR2 SASEGT. CDR3 amino acids: CASSEGRRFMKSGQYF. The CDR3 DNA is TGTGCCAGCAGTGAAGGTCGGCGGTTCATGAAGTCCGGGCAGTACTTC.

The V and J genes are TRBV30 and TRBJ1-5; D remains unclear. The CDR3 length is 13 residues. V gave up 3 bases and J gave up 5 bases, with 11 bases separating them. CDR1 is GTSNPN, CDR2 SVGIG, per germline (reference sequence). The CDR3 here is CAWSKNRDQPQHF. The CDR3 bases are TGTGCCTGGAGCAAAAACCGCGATCAGCCCCAGCATTTT.

The chain is built from TRBV7-2 and TRBJ2-2, with 8 bases fitting TRBD1. Germline loops: CDR1 SGHTA, CDR2 FQGNSA. CDR3 length equals 14 residues. The J segment lost 4 bases and the V segment lost 8 bases, leaving 6 bases of the junction unmatched. CDR3 in DNA: TGTGCCAGCGGTCGGACAGGGTTCACCGGGGAGCTGTTTTTT. Encoded protein: CASGRTGFTGELFF.

The chain combines TRBV5-1 with TRBJ1-1; 9 nucleotides agree with TRBD1. Germline lookup yields CDR1 SGHRS and CDR2 YFSETQ. CDR3 size: 14 residues. Losses at the gene ends were 2 bases for V and 3 bases for J; bases not matched to a gene: 2. This CDR3 reads CASSFGTGHTEAFF. As DNA, the CDR3 is TGCGCCAGCAGCTTTGGGACAGGGCACACTGAAGCTTTCTTT.

The rearrangement uses TRBV10-1 and TRBJ2-1; no clear D gene. V was pared by 2 bases and J by 1 base, with 6 bases between. The germline V gene has CDR1 WNHNN and CDR2 SYGVQD (reference sequence). The length of the CDR3 is 14 residues. CDR3: CASSEDRSYNEQFF. The CDR3 coding sequence is TGCGCCAGCAGTGAGGATAGATCCTACAATGAGCAGTTCTTC.

This clone was picked up one time. The chain couples TRBV5-1 to TRBJ1-2; no firm D call. The germline V gene encodes CDR1 SGHRS and CDR2 YFSETQ. CDR3 length equals 14 residues. Trimming removed 0 bases at V and 4 bases at J, with 10 bases between. The CDR3 DNA reads as TGCGCCAGCAGCTTGGACAGCCCAATCTATGGCTACACCTTC. Translating it yields CASSLDSPIYGYTF.

This sequence joins TRBV6-6 and TRBJ2-5; TRBD1 might be the D (5 bases). This CDR3 comprises 15 residues. Germline values: CDR1 MNHNY, CDR2 SVGAGI (reference sequence). The V end lost 3 bases, the J end lost 4 bases, and 15 bases lay between the germline ends. The CDR3 protein is CASSYSAGSGETQYF. CDR3 sequence (DNA): TGTGCCAGCAGTTATTCCGCAGGGTCGGGAGAGACCCAGTACTTC.